This T cell receptor beta chain was observed in a study of T cells in Graves' hyperthyroidism and ophthalmopathy (dated by TCRdb to the late 2010s). Broadly, across the study: Peripheral blood samples were taken at initial diagnosis, before any treatment was given. Following sampling, methimazole starting at 30 mg daily was given to hyperthyroidism patients, and high-dose intravenous methylprednisolone was given to ophthalmopathy patients. TCR Vbeta CDR3 sequencing of 120 to 150 peripheral blood samples (43 ophthalmopathy, 70 to 85 hyperthyroidism and around 17 progressor patients) is reported in the paper. For training and testing, the roughly 93 patients in the discovery cohort were randomly divided in a 7:3 ratio. The study also compared thyroid tissue and blood T-cell repertoires from roughly six Graves' hyperthyroidism patients. A discovery cohort of about 96 patients, roughly 43 with Graves' ophthalmopathy and fewer than 65 with stable Graves' hyperthyroidism, was used to find distinguishing TCR V-J signatures. An independent validation cohort of fewer than 20 hyperthyroidism patients and 17 patients who later progressed to ophthalmopathy tested prospective prediction of ophthalmopathy.

The TCR beta CDR3 regions were amplified from RNA transcripts. The first round of RT-PCR for the TCR CDR3 was performed with the HTBI primer set and the Qiagen OneStep RT-PCR kit. Libraries were constructed in a second round of multiplex PCR, after which size selection and purification were carried out. Sequencing of the libraries was done on an Illumina HiSeq2000 using paired-end 100 bp reads. From the authors' description of their analysis: SOAPnuke was used to process the raw data, removing reads that contained adapters or uncalled bases, had a mean Phred below 15, or lacked an exact match to the constant primer or identifier. High-quality paired reads were merged with COPE v1.2.5, and unique nucleotide sequences were defined as clonotypes. Clonotypes were aligned to IMGT TRBV, TRBD and TRBJ reference segments using MiTCR v1.1. The analysis included only V-J combinations with a frequency above 0.0001, which together covered approximately 99% of the repertoires. A TCS score was defined as the ratio of F50 (clonal expansion) to E x V (chaos), with BLOSUM62-based TCRdist applied between CDR3 peptides within each V-J. Welch's t-statistics and random forest reduced some 510 V-J features to roughly 13, which were used in a naive Bayes classifier (R e1071). TCRdb handled the public reads itself, with Q25 trimming in fastp and clone calling in MiXCR, and kept productive beta chains. Entries are consolidated by CDR3 protein sequence, retaining the most common genes and DNA. TCRdb, rather than the study authors, made the V and J calls. The sample data list more than 300,000 distinct CDR3 sequences, and 11% to 15% of these were observed just once. Of the sample, just under 25% is held by the ten largest clones.

This clonotype was counted many times. The clone's antigen remains unknown. Per-nucleotide qualities are absent, and no much larger clonotype sits a single base away. Stable Graves' hyperthyroidism was defined as no progression to ophthalmopathy during 18 months of follow-up. Hyperthyroidism patients were newly diagnosed, with disease duration under 2 months, and aged 18 to 65 years. The study excluded patients with uncontrolled infections, other autoimmune diseases, pregnancy or lactation. Diagnoses were established on the basis of clinical symptoms, serum thyroxine and TRAb, thyroid ultrasound, and orbital computed tomography. PBMCs were isolated from 8 to 10 ml of fresh peripheral blood by Ficoll-Paque density gradient centrifugation. Total RNA was extracted with Trizol reagent, and quality was checked on an Agilent 2100 Bioanalyzer. The full study reports these points: No statistical method was used to set the sample size in advance, and investigators knew the group allocation. Most expanded thyroid clonotypes (frequency above 0.001) were also detected in blood, a finding suggesting that blood repertoires may reflect thyroid immune responses. Ophthalmopathy was separated from stable hyperthyroidism by a 13 V-J signature model, with around 90% sensitivity and approximately 84% specificity obtained in cross-validation and 80%/75% obtained in testing. During validation, the model predicted progression to ophthalmopathy a median of around 6 months ahead of onset, with more than 60% sensitivity and 72% to 85% specificity.

The CDR3 covers 16 residues, taking in both the cysteine and the phenylalanine. The kept DNA is CDR3 alone, 48 bases in frame from the first base. V is clipped by 6 bases and J by 5 bases, and the sequence between their germline boundaries is 20 bases long. This sequence was found in a woman aged 25 to 39 with Graves' hyperthyroidism. Sequenced input: blood. This chain joins TRBV12-3 or TRBV12-4 to TRBJ1-5; no D gene can be assigned with confidence. The CDR3 is CASRLEGGVIDQPQHF. The sequenced DNA is TGTGCCAGCAGGCTTGAGGGAGGCGTGATCGATCAGCCCCAGCATTTT.